This is a list of T cell receptor beta chains from one sample in a study of pediatric ulcerative colitis. Profiled with immunoSEQ multiplex PCR; TCRdb holds only in-frame clones, not every one. The data contain more than 15,000 clones, about three quarters of them singletons. Sequenced input: gut tissue. The receptors here all came from a girl under 18 with moderate ulcerative colitis. Each CDR3 is given without its conserved first and last residue. D genes are given only for firm matches.

>-|TRBV10-1|12
ASSGVRSTDTQY
>-|TRBV28|14
ASSLNAWGSYNEQF
>-|TRBV28|12
ASSFRRGTDTQY
>-|TRBV7-9|9
ASRRADEQF
>-|TRBV5-4|12
ASSLSGLSTEAF
>TRBD2|TRBV5-4|15
ASSLANLAGAQETQY
>TRBD1|TRBV5-5|13
ASSFSGQPGETQY
>TRBD1|TRBV7-8|14
ASSLGGQGFYTEAF
>-|TRBV27|11
ASSFLNSYEQY
>-|TRBV12-5|11
ASGLPHLNGYT
>-|TRBV18|10
ASSPNTDTQY
>-|TRBV27|13
ASSLSPRIQDTQY
>-|TRBV9|12
ASSPAASNYGYT
>-|TRBV6-6|14
ASNGLGGSYNSPLH
>-|TRBV6-5|14
ASSYSMAARTGELF
>-|TRBV19|10
ASMWRPYEQY
>-|TRBV18|15
ASSLIVVHSNTGELF
>TRBD1|TRBV6-4|13
ASSDGTGGADTQY
>-|TRBV20-1|9
SAAFWETQY
>TRBD1|TRBV28|12
ASSGTGPNTEAF
>-|TRBV19|13
ASSMTGANTGELF
>-|TRBV11-2|14
ASSSSGLGGVDTQY
>-|TRBV28|10
ASSSIPYEQY
>-|TRBV11-3|13
ASSLGGASYNEQF
>TRBD1|TRBV5-6|13
ASSFDRVGIDTQY
>-|TRBV5-5|14
ASSLAPSQENTEAF
>-|TRBV4-1|13
ASSQEGSRGTEAF
>TRBD1|TRBV30|13
AWSQQGQGIYIQY
>-|TRBV27|11
ASRRQGGTEAF
>-|TRBV5-6|14
ASSLWSGAGVETQY
>TRBD2|TRBV6-1|14
ASSEASGGATDTQY
>-|TRBV27|13
ASSSGAAGANVLT
>-|TRBV19|17
ASSIIGGMRYGGTAEQF
>-|TRBV29-1|14
SVEDRFRGNTDTQY
>TRBD1|TRBV4-2|12
ASSRGQGTETQY
>-|TRBV7-9|14
ASSLRGAILTGELF
>-|TRBV2|14
ASSELGHGSYNEQF
>TRBD2|TRBV10-3|13
AISGGGLLHNEQF
>-|TRBV27|12
ASSLTGSNTEAF
>-|TRBV7-8|12
ASSPTVDSTEAF
>TRBD2|TRBV11-2|16
ASSFSAWTSGNTDTQY
>-|TRBV15|13
ATSRDKAKNTEAF
>TRBD1|TRBV2|11
ASRDRSYNEQF
>-|TRBV7-3|11
ASSLTENTEAF
>TRBD1|TRBV10-3|14
AISVGQGSRNTEAF
>-|TRBV7-2|13
ASSPMGGSNQPQH
>-|TRBV6-1|13
ASSEVLRGNTEAF
>-|TRBV7-2|10
ASRRGGEKLF
>TRBD1|TRBV18|12
ASSPGTGGDTQY
>-|TRBV2|12
ASSVYRVNQPQH
>-|TRBV2|11
ASRQGSWEKLF
>-|TRBV6-6|9
ATVDNYGYT
>-|TRBV5-1|13
ASSPGQSSTDTQY